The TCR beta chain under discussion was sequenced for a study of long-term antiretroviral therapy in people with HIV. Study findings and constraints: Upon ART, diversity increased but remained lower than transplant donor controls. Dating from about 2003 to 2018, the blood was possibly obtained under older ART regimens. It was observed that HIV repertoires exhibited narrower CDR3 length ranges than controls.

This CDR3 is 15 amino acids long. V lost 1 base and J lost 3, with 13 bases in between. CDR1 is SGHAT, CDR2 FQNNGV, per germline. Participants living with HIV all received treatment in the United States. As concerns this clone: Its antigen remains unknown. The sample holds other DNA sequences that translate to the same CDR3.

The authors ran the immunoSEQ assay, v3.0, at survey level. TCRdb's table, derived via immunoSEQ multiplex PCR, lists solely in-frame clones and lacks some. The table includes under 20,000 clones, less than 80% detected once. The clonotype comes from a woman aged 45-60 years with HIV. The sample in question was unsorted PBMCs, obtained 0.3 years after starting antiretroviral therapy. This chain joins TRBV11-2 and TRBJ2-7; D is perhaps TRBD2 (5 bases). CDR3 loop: CASSLGSGRGYEQYF. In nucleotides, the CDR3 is TGTGCCAGCAGCTTAGGGAGCGGTAGAGGCTACGAGCAGTACTTC.